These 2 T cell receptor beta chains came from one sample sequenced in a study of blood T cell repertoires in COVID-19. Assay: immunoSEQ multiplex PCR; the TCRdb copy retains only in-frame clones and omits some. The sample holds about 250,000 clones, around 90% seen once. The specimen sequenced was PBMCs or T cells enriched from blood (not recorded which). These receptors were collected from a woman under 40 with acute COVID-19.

The CDR3 sequence: CASSLAAVTGELFF. The CDR3 region has the DNA TGTGCCAGCAGCTTAGCGGCCGTCACCGGGGAGCTGTTTTTT. The gene calls are TRBV7-9 and TRBJ2-2; D not certain. Germline V gene sequence: CDR1 SEHNR, CDR2 FQNEAQ (reference sequence). The V end was cut by 0 bases, the J end by 4 bases, with 6 bases between. CDR3 size: 14 residues.

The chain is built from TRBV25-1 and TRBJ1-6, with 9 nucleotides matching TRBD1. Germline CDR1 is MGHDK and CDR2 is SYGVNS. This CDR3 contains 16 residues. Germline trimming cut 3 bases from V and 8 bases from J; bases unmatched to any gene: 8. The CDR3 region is CASSDQQGAGYSPLHF. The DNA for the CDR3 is TGTGCCAGCAGTGACCAACAGGGGGCTGGATATTCACCCCTCCACTTT.